This TCR beta chain comes out of a study of blood T cell repertoires in COVID-19. Overall study context: There were acute and convalescent COVID-19 samples, and they came from the United States, Italy and Spain.

In Seattle, patients joined the study during active infection and were tracked longitudinally. The ends were cut back, 1 base at V and 9 bases at J, with 7 bases in the middle. This CDR3 region has 12 residues. Germline CDR1 is LGHDT and CDR2 is YNNKEL (reference sequence). The authors' processing: Estimated nucleated cell counts came from reference gene primer amplification. Sequencing used immunoSEQ multiplex PCR; TCRdb keeps in-frame clones, though not all of them. V, J and clone size were drawn from that table, and D and trimming were deduced from the DNA. Of fewer than 55,000 clones in the sample, 81% were seen once.

This TCR came from a woman aged 80 or over with COVID-19, enrolled during active disease. The sequenced sample consisted of peripheral blood. J is TRBJ2-1 and V is TRBV3-1 (or the pseudogene TRBV3-2), with a tentative D call TRBD1 (6 bases). CDR3 bases: TGTGCCAGCAGCCAAGTACAGGGTGAGCAGTTCTTC. Its protein is CASSQVQGEQFF.